This T cell receptor delta chain was recorded in a study of γδ T cells in repeated Plasmodium falciparum infection. TCRdb used CATT to re-call clones from the multiplex PCR reads. The repertoire includes about 48,000 delta-chain clones, roughly 1.6% of them detected once, and approximately 8.6% sits in the top ten. This clone appeared a few times. TCRdb pairs this DNA with a much larger clone's protein that differs at residue 10, likely a read error; the protein shown was translated from the DNA. The clonotype originates from a pool of human donors (malaria-infected and uninfected, not separated). Source material: gamma-delta T cells from blood.

The CDR3 spells CALGVHPTQPCVGVNTDKLIF. CDR3 nucleotides: TGTGCTCTTGGGGTCCATCCTACCCAACCGTGTGTGGGGGTCAACACCGATAAACTCATCTTT. The J gene is TRDJ1, the V gene TRDV1; TRDD2 or TRDD3 may be the D gene (6 bases each). Because TCRdb records no J gene, it was assigned here through a match of the DNA to germline. CDR1 and CDR2 (germline): TSWWSYY, QGS. The germline V and J ends were trimmed by 4 bases and 0 bases, with 30 bases remaining between them. This CDR3 has 21 residues.